The clone carrying this TCR beta chain was seen only once. The V end lost 4 bases, the J end lost 5 bases, and 9 bases lay between the germline ends. CDR1 and CDR2 from the germline V gene are MNHEY and SMNVEV (reference sequence). The CDR3 consists of 13 residues. TCRdb reprocessed the 5' RACE reads via MiXCR and lists one record per CDR3 protein. The sample includes approximately 60,000 distinct CDR3 sequences, 28% seen only once; the top ten take approximately 3%. Sequencing was carried out using tumor-infiltrating memory CD4+ T cells sorted from the breast tumor. The subset: memory CD4+ T cells, CD4+CD45RO+CD25-. The source is a female donor with breast cancer. V and J are TRBV27 and TRBJ1-5, with D possibly being TRBD1 (6 bases). This chain's CDR3 is CASSWRTDQPQHF. CDR3 coding DNA: TGTGCCAGCAGTTGGCGGACAGATCAGCCCCAGCATTTT.